One and the same sample provided the 9 T cell receptor beta chains below, sequenced in a study of T-cell reconstitution after alpha-beta-depleted transplantation in children. Unique molecular identifiers tagged the TCRbeta library. Each CDR3 protein gets one entry after TCRdb re-called the PCR reads with MiXCR. Of 500,000 to 750,000 distinct CDR3 sequences in the sample, 25% to 30% were seen once. The source was PBMCs, collected before TCRalphabeta/CD19-depleted stem cell transplant. The receptors derive from a boy under three years old with Wiskott-Aldrich syndrome, due to receive a stem cell transplant.

This rearrangement joins TRBV5-1 to TRBJ2-1; D is perhaps TRBD1 or TRBD2 (5 bases each). V was trimmed by 4 bases and J by 6 bases, leaving 14 bases between them. The CDR3 has 14 amino acids. In germline, CDR1 is SGHRS, CDR2 YFSETQ. For the CDR3, the DNA is TGCGCCAGCAGCGACCCCGGGGCAGGCAATGAGCAGTTCTTC. Encoded protein: CASSDPGAGNEQFF.

This clonotype appeared a few times. The gene calls are TRBV5-1 and TRBJ2-7; TRBD1 matches 7 bases. After removal of 4 bases from V and 3 bases from J, the junction contained 13 bases not matched to a gene. CDR3 length equals 16 residues. Germline lookup yields CDR1 SGHRS and CDR2 YFSETQ. The CDR3 DNA reads TGCGCCAGCAGCCGCATCCGACAGGGTGGGATCTACGAGCAGTACTTC. It specifies CASSRIRQGGIYEQYF.

This chain uses TRBV15 with TRBJ1-2; no clear D. CDR3 length: 12 amino acids. Germline lookup yields CDR1 LNHNV and CDR2 YYDKDF (reference sequence). V lost 3 bases, J lost 4 bases, and 6 bases lay in between. DNA for the CDR3: TGTGCCACCAGCAGTGGTGGCTATGGCTACACCTTC. Amino acid sequence: CATSSGGYGYTF.

This clonotype turned up a few times. The chain couples TRBV14 to TRBJ2-7; 8 bases line up with TRBD1. The CDR3 is 15 residues long. Germline V CDR1 and CDR2: SGHDN, FVKESK. After removal of 4 bases from V and 9 bases from J, the junction contained 14 bases not matched to a gene. CDR3 DNA sequence: TGTGCCAGCAGCCGAGGGACAGGTGTATATGATGCGCAGTACTTC. It is translated as CASSRGTGVYDAQYF.

This sequence joins TRBV5-1 and TRBJ2-2; a weak D match, TRBD2 (6 bases). The CDR3 length is 15 residues. Germline CDR1 reads SGHRS; CDR2 reads YFSETQ. Trimming shortened V by 4 bases and J by 1 base, and 11 bases separated the two germline ends. Here the CDR3 reads CASSPTSRNTGELFF. CDR3 bases: TGCGCCAGCAGCCCGACTAGTAGGAACACCGGGGAGCTGTTTTTT. Based on the CDR3 plus reference TRBV5-1 and TRBJ2-2, the full variable domain is KAGVTQTPRYLIKTRGQQVTLSCSPISGHRSVSWYQQTPGQGLQFLFEYFSETQRNKGNFPGRFSGRQFSNSRSEMNVSTLELGDSALYLCASSPTSRNTGELFFGEGSRLTVL.

This clonotype was seen many times. The chain uses TRBV5-1 and TRBJ2-5, with 7 bases lining up with TRBD2. Germline CDR1 is SGHRS and CDR2 is YFSETQ. With V trimmed by 4 bases and J by 4 bases, 7 bases remained unmatched. This CDR3 has 14 amino acids. CDR3 residues: CASSPGLVGETQYF. In nucleotides, the CDR3 is TGCGCCAGCAGCCCTGGACTAGTCGGAGAGACCCAGTACTTC.

The chain recombines TRBV5-1 with TRBJ1-6; D may be TRBD1 (5 bases). V lost 4 bases to trimming and J lost 7 bases, with 12 bases between them. Germline CDR1 SGHRS, CDR2 YFSETQ. The CDR3 extends over 14 amino acids. In DNA, the CDR3 is TGCGCCAGCAGCCGTGGGGGGGTGAATTCACCCCTCCACTTT. It specifies CASSRGGVNSPLHF.

The V gene is TRBV2, the J gene TRBJ2-4; D possibly corresponds to TRBD1 (5 bases). V was trimmed by 2 bases and J by 2 bases, leaving 13 bases between them. The CDR3 contains 16 residues. CDR1 and CDR2 (germline): SNHLY, FYNNEI. DNA of the CDR3: TGTGCCAGCAGTGAAAGGTCAGGGTTGTCCAAAAACATTCAGTACTTC. As protein: CASSERSGLSKNIQYF.

V is TRBV7-6 and J is TRBJ2-5, with D perhaps TRBD1 or TRBD2 (6 bases each). Trimming stripped 5 bases from V and 4 bases from J, with 23 bases between. This CDR3 comprises 17 residues. Germline values: CDR1 SGHVS, CDR2 FNYEAQ. The CDR3 protein is CASSESGGQGFGETQYF. The CDR3 DNA sequence: TGTGCCAGCAGCGAATCTGGGGGGCAGGGCTTCGGAGAGACCCAGTACTTC.